This entry lists 8 T cell receptor beta chains sequenced from one sample in a study of OX40 agonist ivuxolimab in advanced cancers. The data were produced by immunoSEQ multiplex PCR, yet TCRdb's version contains in-frame clones alone and is incomplete. The sample shows about 55,000 clones, over 60% of them seen only once. The source was CD4+ or CD8+ T cells sorted from blood, collected in a trial of the OX40 agonist ivuxolimab. These receptor sequences come from an adult with an advanced solid tumor such as melanoma, head and neck, liver or kidney cancer.

As concerns this clone: The sample carries other DNA sequences with the same CDR3. This chain links TRBV9 with TRBJ2-7, with D perhaps TRBD2 (5 bases). The CDR3 loop spans 14 amino acids. Trimming pared 0 bases from V and 0 bases from J, leaving 7 bases between. Germline lookup yields CDR1 SGDLS and CDR2 YYNGEE. This CDR3 reads CASSVVGSSYEQYF. CDR3 coding DNA: TGTGCCAGCAGCGTAGTGGGGAGCTCCTACGAGCAGTACTTC.

This rearrangement joins TRBV27 to TRBJ2-6; no clear D. From germline, CDR1 is MNHEY and CDR2 SMNVEV (reference sequence). The V end lost 3 bases, the J end lost 3 bases, and 3 bases lay between the germline ends. The CDR3 spans 13 residues. CDR3 in DNA: TGTGCCAGCAGTTTGGTTGGGGCCAACGTCCTGACTTTC. This sequence encodes CASSLVGANVLTF.

The rearrangement joins TRBV9 to TRBJ2-5; 15 bases match TRBD2. Germline CDR1 reads SGDLS; CDR2 reads YYNGEE. The V gene end was trimmed by 3 bases and the J gene end by 4 bases; junction bases not matched to a gene: 4. The CDR3 has 16 residues. CDR3 sequence: CASSAGLAGGLETQYF. The CDR3 coding sequence is TGTGCCAGCAGCGCGGGACTAGCGGGGGGCCTAGAGACCCAGTACTTC.

This chain links TRBV30 with TRBJ1-5; tentative D call: TRBD1 (5 bases). Trimming left V 4 bases short and J 4 bases short, with 8 bases between. This CDR3 contains 12 residues. Germline V gene lookup returns CDR1 GTSNPN and CDR2 SVGIG (reference sequence). The CDR3 DNA reads as TGTGCCTGGAAGGCAGGGAATCAGCCCCAGCATTTT. Amino acids: CAWKAGNQPQHF.

This clone was counted many times. V and J are TRBV7-2 and TRBJ1-2, with 11 bases fitting TRBD1. This CDR3 contains 15 residues. Germline lookup yields CDR1 SGHTA and CDR2 FQGNSA. With 1 base clipped from V and 7 bases from J, the junction kept 5 bases outside the gene matches. In nucleotides, the CDR3 is TGTGCCAGCAGCTTAGGCGGACAGGGGGCGCTTGGCTACACCTTC. Amino acids: CASSLGGQGALGYTF.

This chain joins TRBV6-5 and TRBJ2-2; D call uncertain. This CDR3 has 12 amino acids. The V gene lost 2 bases and the J gene lost 6 bases, with 4 bases spanning the gap. The germline CDR1 and CDR2 sequences are MNHEY and SVGAGI. CDR3 bases: TGTGCCAGCAGTTACCGAGCCGGGGAGCTGTTTTTT. Translated, it gives CASSYRAGELFF.

The V gene is TRBV7-3, the J gene TRBJ2-3; 10 bases are a match to TRBD2. Germline assignment: CDR1 SGHTA and CDR2 FQGTGA. The ends lost 1 base at V and 2 bases at J; junction bases unmatched: 6. The CDR3 spans 17 residues. CDR3 residues: CASSLMGAGGVTDTQYF. In DNA, the CDR3 is TGTGCCAGCAGCTTAATGGGAGCGGGAGGGGTCACAGATACGCAGTATTTT.

The V and J genes are TRBV11-2 and TRBJ1-1; D may be TRBD1 (6 bases). Germline CDR1 is SGHAT and CDR2 is FQNNGV. Trimming removed 9 bases at V and 5 bases at J, with 16 bases between. This CDR3 contains 13 residues. CDR3 protein: CASCQVRGTEAFF. DNA of the CDR3: TGTGCCAGTTGCCAGGTTAGGGGGACTGAAGCTTTCTTT.